This T cell receptor beta chain was documented in a study of cytomegalovirus exposure and HLA in healthy donors. Measured with immunoSEQ multiplex PCR; TCRdb has only the in-frame clones, and not every one. The sample lists fewer than 250,000 clones; 80% to 85% were seen once. There are 14 residues in the CDR3. V was shortened by 5 bases and J by 5 bases, with 15 bases between the two germline ends. Per germline, CDR1 MNHEY and CDR2 SMNVEV (reference sequence). The specimen was PBMCs. The chain employs TRBV27 and TRBJ2-5, with a tentative D call TRBD2 (6 bases). This TCR was sampled from a woman under 40 in good health and CMV-seropositive. CDR3 bases: TGTGCCAGCAGTCTTAGGTCTAGCGCGGAGACCCAGTACTTC. It encodes CASSLRSSAETQYF.